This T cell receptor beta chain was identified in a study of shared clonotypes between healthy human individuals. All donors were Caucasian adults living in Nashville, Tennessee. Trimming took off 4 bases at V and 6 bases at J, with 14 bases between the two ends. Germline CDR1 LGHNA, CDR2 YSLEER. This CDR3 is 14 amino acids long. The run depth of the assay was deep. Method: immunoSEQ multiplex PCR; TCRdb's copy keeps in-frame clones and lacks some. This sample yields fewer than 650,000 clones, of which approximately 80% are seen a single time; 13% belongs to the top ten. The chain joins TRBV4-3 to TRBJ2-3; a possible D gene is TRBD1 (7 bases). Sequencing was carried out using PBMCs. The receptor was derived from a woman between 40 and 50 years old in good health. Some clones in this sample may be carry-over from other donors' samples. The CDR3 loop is CASSPGGGSDTQYF. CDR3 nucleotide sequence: TGCGCCAGCAGCCCAGGGGGAGGATCCGATACGCAGTATTTT.